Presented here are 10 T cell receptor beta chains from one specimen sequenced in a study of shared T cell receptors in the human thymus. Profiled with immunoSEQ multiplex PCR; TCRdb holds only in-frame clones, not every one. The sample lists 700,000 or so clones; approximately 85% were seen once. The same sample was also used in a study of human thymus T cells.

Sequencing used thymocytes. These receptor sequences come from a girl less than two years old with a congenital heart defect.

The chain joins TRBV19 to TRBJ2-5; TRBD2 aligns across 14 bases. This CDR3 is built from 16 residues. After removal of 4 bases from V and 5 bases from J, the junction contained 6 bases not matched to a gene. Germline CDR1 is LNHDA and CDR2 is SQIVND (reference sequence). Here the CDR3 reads CASSTRLAGGRETQYF. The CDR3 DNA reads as TGTGCCAGTAGTACCCGACTAGCGGGGGGGAGGGAGACCCAGTACTTC.

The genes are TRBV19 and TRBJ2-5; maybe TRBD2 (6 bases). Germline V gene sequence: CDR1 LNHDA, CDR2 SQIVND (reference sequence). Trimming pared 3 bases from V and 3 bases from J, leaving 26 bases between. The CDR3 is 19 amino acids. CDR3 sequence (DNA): TGTGCCAGTAGTATTAGCGGTCCCACTGGGATGCCCTCTGAAGAGACCCAGTACTTC. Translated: CASSISGPTGMPSEETQYF.

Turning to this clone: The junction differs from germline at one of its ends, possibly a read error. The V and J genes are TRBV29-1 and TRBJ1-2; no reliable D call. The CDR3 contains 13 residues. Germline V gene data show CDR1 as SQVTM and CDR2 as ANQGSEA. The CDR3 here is CSVEEGANYGYTF. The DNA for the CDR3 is TGCAGCGTCGAAGAAGGAGCTAACTATGGCTACACCTTC.

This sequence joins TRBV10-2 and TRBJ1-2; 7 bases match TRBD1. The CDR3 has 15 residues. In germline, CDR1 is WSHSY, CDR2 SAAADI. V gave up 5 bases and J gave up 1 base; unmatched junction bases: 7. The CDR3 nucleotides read TGCGCCAGCAGTTCCCCGGGGACAGATAACTATGGCTACACCTTC. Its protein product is CASSSPGTDNYGYTF.

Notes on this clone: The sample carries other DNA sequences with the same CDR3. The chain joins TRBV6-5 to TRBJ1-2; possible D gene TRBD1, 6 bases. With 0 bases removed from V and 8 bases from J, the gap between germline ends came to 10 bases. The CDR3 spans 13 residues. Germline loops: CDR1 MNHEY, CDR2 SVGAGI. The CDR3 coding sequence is TGTGCCAGCAGTTACTCAGGGGGTGGAGGCTACACCTTC. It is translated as CASSYSGGGGYTF.

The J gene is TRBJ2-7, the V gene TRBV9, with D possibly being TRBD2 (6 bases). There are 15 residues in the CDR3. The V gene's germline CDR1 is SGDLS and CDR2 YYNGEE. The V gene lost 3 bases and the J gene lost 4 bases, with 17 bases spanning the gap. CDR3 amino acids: CASSASVSGPYEQYF. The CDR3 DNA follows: TGTGCCAGCAGCGCCTCCGTTAGCGGCCCTTACGAGCAGTACTTC.

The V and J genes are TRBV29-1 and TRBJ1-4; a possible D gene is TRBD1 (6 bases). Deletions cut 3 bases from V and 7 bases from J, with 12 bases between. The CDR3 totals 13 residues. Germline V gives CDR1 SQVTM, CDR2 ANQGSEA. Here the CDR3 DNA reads TGCAGCGTTGACAGGGGAGAAGGTGAAAAACTGTTTTTT. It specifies CSVDRGEGEKLFF.

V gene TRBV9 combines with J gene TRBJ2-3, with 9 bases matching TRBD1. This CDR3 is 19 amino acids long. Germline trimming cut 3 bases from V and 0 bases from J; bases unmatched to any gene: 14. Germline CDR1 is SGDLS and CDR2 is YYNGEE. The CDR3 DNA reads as TGTGCCAGCAGCGCAAGAGGGGACAGGGTCCAGTCTAGCACAGATACGCAGTATTTT. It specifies CASSARGDRVQSSTDTQYF.

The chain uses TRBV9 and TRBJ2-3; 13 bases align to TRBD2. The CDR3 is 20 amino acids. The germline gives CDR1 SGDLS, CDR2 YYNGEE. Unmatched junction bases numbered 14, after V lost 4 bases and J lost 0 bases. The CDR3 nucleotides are TGTGCCAGCAGCCCACGGTTACTAGCGGGGGGGAGAGGAAGCACAGATACGCAGTATTTT. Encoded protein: CASSPRLLAGGRGSTDTQYF. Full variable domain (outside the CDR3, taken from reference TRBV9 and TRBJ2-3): DSGVTQTPKHLITATGQRVTLRCSPRSGDLSVYWYQQSLDQGLQFLIQYYNGEERAKGNILERFSAQQFPDLHSELNLSSLELGDSALYFCASSPRLLAGGRGSTDTQYFGPGTRLTVL.

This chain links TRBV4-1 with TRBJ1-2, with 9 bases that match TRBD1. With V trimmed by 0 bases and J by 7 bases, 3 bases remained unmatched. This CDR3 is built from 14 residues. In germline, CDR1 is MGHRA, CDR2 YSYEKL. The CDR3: CASSQEDRGSGYTF. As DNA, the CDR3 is TGCGCCAGCAGCCAAGAGGACAGGGGCAGTGGCTACACCTTC.